This TCR beta chain was sequenced for a study of blood T cell repertoires in COVID-19. Study-level background: COVID-19 samples collected from the United States, Italy and Spain covered acute and convalescent phases. T cells, B-cell-depleted T cells, or PBMCs supplied cDNA or gDNA.

This clone appeared once. As originally analysed: Reference gene primer amplification gave nucleated cell count estimates. Produced via immunoSEQ multiplex PCR; TCRdb's table is partial and in-frame only. That table is the source of V, J and clone size, and D and trimming were worked out from the DNA. This sample has roughly 120,000 clones, with around 84% found just once. V lost 7 bases and J lost 3, with 16 bases in between. Per the germline V gene, CDR1 is LNHDA and CDR2 is SQIVND (reference sequence). This CDR3 has 15 amino acids. The sequenced material came from peripheral blood. This rearrangement joins TRBV19 to TRBJ1-5; D might be TRBD1 (6 bases). The clonotype originates from a human donor in a cohort sampled during active COVID-19. CDR3 protein: CASTPDRSYNQPQHF. The CDR3 nucleotides are TGTGCCAGTACCCCGGACAGATCGTACAATCAGCCCCAGCATTTT.